A selection of T cell receptor beta chains follows, all from one sample in a study of shared clonotypes between healthy human individuals. Clones were sequenced by immunoSEQ multiplex PCR, and TCRdb holds only the in-frame ones, with some missing. The sample includes more than 1,200,000 clones, 98% to 99% of them seen just once. Specimen: naive CD4+ T cells sorted from blood. Receptors were obtained from a man aged 25 to 45 in good health. Each CDR3 is given with its conserved first and last residue. The D gene is left open where the match is weak. Some rows have no size entry. The others give once, few or many, or a class for an expanded clone.

d_gene	j_gene	abundance	v_gene	CDR3nt	CDR3aa
NA	TRBJ2-1	NA	TRBV5-4	TGTGCCAGCAGCCCCAGGGGACGCGGGGCGACCAATGAGCAGTTCTTC	CASSPRGRGATNEQFF
NA	TRBJ2-6	once	TRBV10-2	TGCGCCAGCAGTGAGAGAACAGCTGGGGCCAACGTCCTGACTTTC	CASSERTAGANVLTF
TRBD2	TRBJ2-7	NA	TRBV5-5	TGTGCCAGCAGCTTGACTAGCGGGGTGCACCAGTACGAGCAGTACTTC	CASSLTSGVHQYEQYF
NA	TRBJ2-2	NA	TRBV7-2	TGTGCCAGCAGCTTAGCTGTGGCCGGGGAGCTGTTTTTT	CASSLAVAGELFF
NA	TRBJ2-7	NA	TRBV19	TGTGCCAGTAGTATTGGTCCGTCAGGCGAGCAGTACTTC	CASSIGPSGEQYF
NA	TRBJ2-7	NA	TRBV28	TGTGCCAGCAGTTTTGGGAACCCCTACGAGCAGTACTTC	CASSFGNPYEQYF
TRBD1	TRBJ2-5	NA	TRBV13	TGTGCCAGCAGCGGGACGGACAGGGGGGACCAAGAGACCCAGTACTTC	CASSGTDRGDQETQYF
NA	TRBJ2-3	NA	TRBV4-3	TGCGCCAGCAGCCAAGAGGGGCCTAGCACGTATACGCAGTATTTT	CASSQEGPSTYTQYF
NA	TRBJ2-5	NA	TRBV5-4	TGTGCCAGCAGCTTTAAAGAACGGGGGGAGACCCAGTACTTC	CASSFKERGETQYF
NA	TRBJ2-1	NA	TRBV11-2	TGTGCCAGCAGCTTACAGAGCTCCTACAATGAGCAGTTCTTC	CASSLQSSYNEQFF
NA	TRBJ1-2	once	TRBV2	TGTGCCAGCAGTGAAATGGGGAGCTATGGCTACACCTTC	CASSEMGSYGYTF
NA	TRBJ2-3	NA	TRBV5-1	TGCGCCAGCAGCTTGTATCGGGCAGATACGCAGTATTTT	CASSLYRADTQYF
NA	TRBJ2-7	NA	TRBV28	TGTGCCAGCAGCAGACAGAACCCCTACGAGCAGTACTTC	CASSRQNPYEQYF
TRBD1	TRBJ2-4	NA	TRBV5-1	TGCGCCAGCAGCTTTTTACAGGGGGCGGAAAACATTCAGTACTTC	CASSFLQGAENIQYF
TRBD2	TRBJ2-1	NA	TRBV5-4	TGTGCCAGCAGCACTAGCGGGAGGAACAATGAGCAGTTCTTC	CASSTSGRNNEQFF
NA	TRBJ2-7	NA	TRBV18	TGTGCCAGCTCCGCAGCCCCCTACGAGCAGTACTTC	CASSAAPYEQYF
NA	TRBJ2-2	once	TRBV7-9	TGTGCCAGCAGCCCTGACAGAGCGAACACCGGGGAGCTGTTTTTT	CASSPDRANTGELFF
NA	TRBJ1-2	NA	TRBV29-1	TGCACAACGGGACACCAGTTAAACTATGGCTACACCTTC	CTTGHQLNYGYTF
NA	TRBJ2-4	NA	TRBV30	TGTGCCTGGAGTTGGAGAAAAAACATTCAGTACTTC	CAWSWRKNIQYF
TRBD2	TRBJ2-7	NA	TRBV11-2	TGTGCCAGCAGCTCCCCGACTAGCGGGTTCTCCTACGAGCAGTACTTC	CASSSPTSGFSYEQYF
NA	TRBJ1-3	NA	TRBV11-2	TGTGCCAGCAGCCTTAGACTCGGGGGAAACACCATATATTTT	CASSLRLGGNTIYF
TRBD1	TRBJ2-1	NA	TRBV11-2	TGTGCCAGCAGCCCCGCGGACAGGCGGAATGAGCAGTTCTTC	CASSPADRRNEQFF
TRBD1	TRBJ1-1	NA	TRBV9	TGTGCCAGCAGCGCGGGACAGGGGAACACTGAAGCTTTCTTT	CASSAGQGNTEAFF
TRBD1	TRBJ1-1	NA	TRBV28	TGTGCCAGCAGCCCCCCTCGGGGACAGCTTATTCGGGGGTACACTGAAGCTTTCTTT	CASSPPRGQLIRGYTEAFF
NA	TRBJ1-5	once	TRBV18	TGTGCCAGCTCACCGGTTAGAGGGGTTGGGGATCAGCCCCAGCATTTT	CASSPVRGVGDQPQHF
TRBD2	TRBJ2-2	NA	TRBV5-1	TGCGCCAGCAGCCCAAGCGGGACTACGAACACCGGGGAGCTGTTTTTT	CASSPSGTTNTGELFF
NA	TRBJ1-1	NA	TRBV10-3	TGTGCCATCAGTGATGGGGCGGGGAACACTGAAGCTTTCTTT	CAISDGAGNTEAFF
NA	TRBJ2-1	NA	TRBV27	TGTGCCAGCAGTTTCGCCGGGCCTAACTACAATGAGCAGTTCTTC	CASSFAGPNYNEQFF
NA	TRBJ2-4	NA	TRBV18	TGTGCCAGCTCACCTGCCTTCCAGAGGCCAATAGACATTCAGTACTTC	CASSPAFQRPIDIQYF
TRBD2	TRBJ2-5	NA	TRBV27	TGTGCCAGCAGATTAGCGGGAGCATGGGAGACCCAGTACTTC	CASRLAGAWETQYF
NA	TRBJ1-2	NA	TRBV5-8	TGTGCCAGCAGCTTCTACAGGGATGGGAGCTATGGCTACACCTTC	CASSFYRDGSYGYTF
NA	TRBJ2-1	NA	TRBV12-5	TGTGCTAGTGGTTTAGCCCGAGACAATGAGCAGTTCTTC	CASGLARDNEQFF
NA	TRBJ2-5	NA	TRBV7-8	TGTGCCAGCACCACCCGGGCGGCCCAAGAGACCCAGTACTTC	CASTTRAAQETQYF
NA	TRBJ1-5	NA	TRBV2	TGTGCCAGCAGTCACAGGGTCCCAGGGCAGCCCCAGCATTTT	CASSHRVPGQPQHF
NA	TRBJ1-1	once	TRBV5-6	TGTGCCAGCAGCTTCGGAGGGAGGGTTCCTGAAGCTTTCTTT	CASSFGGRVPEAFF
NA	TRBJ1-3	NA	TRBV11-2	TGTGCCAGCAGCTTAGGGGAAAAGACCCCCGGGGGGGGAAACACCATATATTTT	CASSLGEKTPGGGNTIYF
NA	TRBJ2-7	NA	TRBV19	TGTGCCAGTAGTATAAGAGGAGGGACTGGGGGCTCCTACGAGCAGTACTTC	CASSIRGGTGGSYEQYF
NA	TRBJ2-3	NA	TRBV5-1	TGCGCCAGCAGCCCCTGGGACGGCGGGAATACGCAGTATTTT	CASSPWDGGNTQYF
NA	TRBJ1-1	once	TRBV29-1	TGCAGCGCACTGGGACGGGGAGTTGAAGCTTTCTTT	CSALGRGVEAFF
NA	TRBJ2-2	once	TRBV5-1	TGCGCCAGCAGCCTACCCGGGACTCTTGCCGGTACCGGGGAGCTGTTTTTT	CASSLPGTLAGTGELFF
NA	TRBJ1-1	NA	TRBV6-1	TGTGCCAGCAGTGCCAACAAATACACTGAAGCTTTCTTT	CASSANKYTEAFF
NA	TRBJ1-2	NA	TRBV28	TGTGCCAGCAGTTTCCAGGCTGGAGGCTACACCTTC	CASSFQAGGYTF
NA	TRBJ1-2	NA	TRBV5-1	TGCGCCAGCAGCAGCCAGGGTAACTATGGCTACACCTTC	CASSSQGNYGYTF
NA	TRBJ2-2	NA	TRBV7-2	TGTGCCAGCAGCCGGAACACCGGGGAGCTGTTTTTT	CASSRNTGELFF
NA	TRBJ2-2	NA	TRBV19	TGTGCCAGTAGTATAGCCTCGAACACCGGGGAGCTGTTTTTT	CASSIASNTGELFF